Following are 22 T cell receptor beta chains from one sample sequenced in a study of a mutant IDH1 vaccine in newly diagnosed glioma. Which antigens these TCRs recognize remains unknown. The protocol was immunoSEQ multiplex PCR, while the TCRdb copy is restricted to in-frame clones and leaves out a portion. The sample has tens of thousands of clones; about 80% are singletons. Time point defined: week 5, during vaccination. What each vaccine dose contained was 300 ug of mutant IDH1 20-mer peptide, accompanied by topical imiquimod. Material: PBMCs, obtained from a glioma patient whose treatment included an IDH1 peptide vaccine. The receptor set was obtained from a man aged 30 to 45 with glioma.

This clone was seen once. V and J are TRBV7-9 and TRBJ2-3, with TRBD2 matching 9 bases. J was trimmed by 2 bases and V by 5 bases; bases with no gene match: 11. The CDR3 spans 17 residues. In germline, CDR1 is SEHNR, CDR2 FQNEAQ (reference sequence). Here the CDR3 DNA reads TGTGCCAGCAGCCCGCCCCGACTAGCGGACCCCACAGATACGCAGTATTTT. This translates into CASSPPRLADPTDTQYF.

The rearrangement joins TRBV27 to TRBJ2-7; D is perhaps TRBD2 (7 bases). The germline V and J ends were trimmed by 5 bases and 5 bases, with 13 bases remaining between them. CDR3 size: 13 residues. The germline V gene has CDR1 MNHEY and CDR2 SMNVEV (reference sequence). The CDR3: CASSLRGGDEQYF. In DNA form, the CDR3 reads TGTGCCAGCAGTCTCCGAGGGGGGGACGAGCAGTACTTC.

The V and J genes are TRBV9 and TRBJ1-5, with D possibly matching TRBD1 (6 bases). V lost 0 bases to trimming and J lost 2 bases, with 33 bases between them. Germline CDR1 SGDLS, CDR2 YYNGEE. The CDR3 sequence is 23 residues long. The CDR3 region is CASSVVGRLTVGGLFLGNQPQHF. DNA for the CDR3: TGTGCCAGCAGCGTAGTAGGGAGGCTTACAGTGGGGGGGCTCTTTTTGGGCAATCAGCCCCAGCATTTT.

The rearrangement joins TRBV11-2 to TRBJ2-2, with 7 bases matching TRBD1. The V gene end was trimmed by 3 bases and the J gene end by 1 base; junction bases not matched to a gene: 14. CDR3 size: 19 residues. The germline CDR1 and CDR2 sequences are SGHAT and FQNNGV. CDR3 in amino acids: CASSLGAWTGAMNTGELFF. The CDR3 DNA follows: TGTGCCAGCAGCTTGGGAGCCTGGACAGGAGCTATGAACACCGGGGAGCTGTTTTTT.

The CDR3 DNA is TGCGCCAGCAGCTTCGGGACGGCCTCTAATTCACCCCTCCACTTT. Translating gives CASSFGTASNSPLHF. J is TRBJ1-6 and V is TRBV5-1; D perhaps matches TRBD1 (5 bases). The CDR3 is 15 amino acids. Germline V lookup: CDR1 SGHRS, CDR2 YFSETQ. V was trimmed by 2 bases and J by 6 bases, leaving 12 bases between them.

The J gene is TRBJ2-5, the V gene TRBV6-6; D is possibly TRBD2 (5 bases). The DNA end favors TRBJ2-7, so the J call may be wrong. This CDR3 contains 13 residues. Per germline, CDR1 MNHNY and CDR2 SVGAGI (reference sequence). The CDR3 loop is CASNYKLAYEQYF. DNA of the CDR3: TGTGCCAGCAACTACAAACTAGCCTACGAGCAGTACTTC.

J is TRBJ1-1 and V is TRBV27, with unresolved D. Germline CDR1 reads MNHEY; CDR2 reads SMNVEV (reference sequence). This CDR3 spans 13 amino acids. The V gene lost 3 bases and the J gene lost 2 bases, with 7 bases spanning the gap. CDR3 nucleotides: TGTGCCAGCAGTTTGGGAGGAAACACTGAAGCTTTCTTT. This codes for CASSLGGNTEAFF.

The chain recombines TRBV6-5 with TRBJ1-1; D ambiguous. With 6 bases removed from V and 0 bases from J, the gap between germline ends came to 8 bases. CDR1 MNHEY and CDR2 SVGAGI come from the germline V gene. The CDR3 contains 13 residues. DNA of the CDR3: TGTGCCAGCAGCCCGTTTTTGAACACTGAAGCTTTCTTT. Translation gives CASSPFLNTEAFF.

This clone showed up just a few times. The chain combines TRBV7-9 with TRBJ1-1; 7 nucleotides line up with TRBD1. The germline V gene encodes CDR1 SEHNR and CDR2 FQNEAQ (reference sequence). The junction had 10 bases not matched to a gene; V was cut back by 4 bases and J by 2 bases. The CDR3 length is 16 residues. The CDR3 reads CASSSYDRVVNTEAFF. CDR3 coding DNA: TGTGCCAGCAGCTCCTACGACAGGGTGGTTAACACTGAAGCTTTCTTT.

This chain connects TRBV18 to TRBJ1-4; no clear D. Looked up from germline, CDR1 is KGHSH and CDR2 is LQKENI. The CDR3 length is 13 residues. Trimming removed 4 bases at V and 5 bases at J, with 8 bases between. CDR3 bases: TGTGCCAGCTCACGTAGCGAGAATGAAAAACTGTTTTTT. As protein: CASSRSENEKLFF. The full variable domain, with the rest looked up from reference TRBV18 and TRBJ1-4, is NAGVMQNPRHLVRRRGQEARLRCSPMKGHSHVYWYRQLPEEGLKFMVYLQKENIIDESGMPKERFSAEFPKEGPSILRIQQVVRGDSAAYFCASSRSENEKLFFGSGTQLSVL.

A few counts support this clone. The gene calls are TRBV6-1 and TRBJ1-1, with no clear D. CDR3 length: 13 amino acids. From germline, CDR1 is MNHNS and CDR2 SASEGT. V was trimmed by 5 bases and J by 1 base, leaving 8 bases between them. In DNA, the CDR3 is TGTGCCAGCAGTCCACAAGAGAACACTGAAGCTTTCTTT. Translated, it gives CASSPQENTEAFF.

CDR3: CASSLKRQNSYEQYF. The CDR3 DNA reads TGCGCCAGCAGCTTGAAGCGGCAGAACTCCTACGAGCAGTACTTC. This rearrangement joins TRBV5-1 to TRBJ2-7, with D maybe TRBD2 (5 bases). V was clipped by 1 base and J by 0 bases, with 11 bases between them. The germline CDR1 and CDR2 sequences are SGHRS and YFSETQ. This CDR3 comprises 15 residues.

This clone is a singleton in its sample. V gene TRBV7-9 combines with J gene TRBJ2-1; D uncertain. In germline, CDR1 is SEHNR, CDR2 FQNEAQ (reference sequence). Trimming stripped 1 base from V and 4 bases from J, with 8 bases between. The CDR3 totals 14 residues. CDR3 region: CASSLVGSYNEQFF. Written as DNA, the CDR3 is TGTGCCAGCAGCTTAGTGGGTAGTTACAATGAGCAGTTCTTC.

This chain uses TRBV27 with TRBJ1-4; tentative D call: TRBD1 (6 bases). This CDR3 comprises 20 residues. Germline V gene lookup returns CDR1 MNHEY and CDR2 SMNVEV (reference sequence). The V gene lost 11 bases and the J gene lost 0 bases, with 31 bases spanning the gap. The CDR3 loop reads CAGSRDTPGHKKPTNEKLFF. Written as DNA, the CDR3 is TGTGCCGGCTCGAGGGACACCCCGGGACACAAGAAGCCAACTAATGAAAAACTGTTTTTT.

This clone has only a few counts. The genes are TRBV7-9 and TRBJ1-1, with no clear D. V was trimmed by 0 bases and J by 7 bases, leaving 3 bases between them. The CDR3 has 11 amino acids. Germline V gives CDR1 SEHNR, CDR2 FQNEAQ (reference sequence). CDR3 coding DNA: TGTGCCAGCAGCTTAGCCCATGAAGCTTTCTTT. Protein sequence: CASSLAHEAFF.

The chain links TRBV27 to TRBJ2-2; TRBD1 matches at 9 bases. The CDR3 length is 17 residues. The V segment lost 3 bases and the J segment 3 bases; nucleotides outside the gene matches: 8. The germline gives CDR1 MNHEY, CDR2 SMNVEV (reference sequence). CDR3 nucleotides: TGTGCCAGCAGTTTCAGTGGCGGGACAGGGCACACCGGGGAGCTGTTTTTT. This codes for CASSFSGGTGHTGELFF.

The DNA of the CDR3 is TGTGCCAGCAGCTTAAAGCCGGGACAGGGGGTGCGAGGCGGCTACACCTTC. This sequence encodes CASSLKPGQGVRGGYTF. The chain couples TRBV5-4 to TRBJ1-2; TRBD1 matches at 11 bases. CDR1 SGHNT and CDR2 YYREEE come from the germline V gene (reference sequence). J was trimmed by 8 bases and V by 2 bases; bases with no gene match: 14. This CDR3 is 17 amino acids long.

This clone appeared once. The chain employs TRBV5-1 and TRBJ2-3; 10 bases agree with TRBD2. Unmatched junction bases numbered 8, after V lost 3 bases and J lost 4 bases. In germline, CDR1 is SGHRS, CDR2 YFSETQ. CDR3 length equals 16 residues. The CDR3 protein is CASSWPSAGGPDTQYF. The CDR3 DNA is TGCGCCAGCAGCTGGCCTTCAGCGGGGGGGCCAGATACGCAGTATTTT.

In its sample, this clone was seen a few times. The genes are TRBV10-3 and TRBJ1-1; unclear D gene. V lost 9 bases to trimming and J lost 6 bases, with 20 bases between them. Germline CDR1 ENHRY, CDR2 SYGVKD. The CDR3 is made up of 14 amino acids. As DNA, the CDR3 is TGTGCCATTTCCGACGTGGAGGGTATTTCTGAAGCTTTCTTT. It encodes CAISDVEGISEAFF.

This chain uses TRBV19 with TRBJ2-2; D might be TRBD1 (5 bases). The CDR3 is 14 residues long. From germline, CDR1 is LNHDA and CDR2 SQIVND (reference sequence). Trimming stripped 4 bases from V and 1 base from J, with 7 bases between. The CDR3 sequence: CASSTGQNTGELFF. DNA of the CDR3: TGTGCCAGTAGTACAGGACAGAACACCGGGGAGCTGTTTTTT.

The CDR3 DNA follows: TGTGCCAGCAGCTTGGGGCGGGGCGGCGCCGGGGAGCTGTTTTTT. Translating gives CASSLGRGGAGELFF. J is TRBJ2-2 and V is TRBV5-5; D may be TRBD2 (6 bases). The CDR3 has 15 residues. Germline V gene data show CDR1 as SGHKS and CDR2 as YYEKEE (reference sequence). The ends were cut back, 0 bases at V and 6 bases at J, with 12 bases in the middle.

The DNA of the CDR3 is TGTGCCAGCAGACAGGCTCTTGAGCAGTACTTC. It codes for CASRQALEQYF. The rearrangement uses TRBV6-5 and TRBJ2-5; D might be TRBD1 (5 bases). The ends were cut back, 6 bases at V and 11 bases at J, with 13 bases in the middle. This CDR3 contains 11 residues. Germline V gene sequence: CDR1 MNHEY, CDR2 SVGAGI.